This T cell receptor beta chain was identified during a study of tumor and adjacent non-tumor tissue in lung cancer. The overall study: Histology: about twelve adenocarcinoma, a couple of squamous cell carcinoma, 1 small cell lung cancer. The patients, 10 or so men and 4 to 6 women, were about 30 to 85 with stage I to III disease.

A modified ARM-PCR protocol with three rounds of nested PCR amplified TCRbeta. From the multiplex PCR reads, TCRdb called clonotypes with MiXCR, one entry per CDR3 protein. Among 65,000 to 95,000 distinct CDR3 sequences listed, about two thirds were seen once. Note on this clonotype: Its cognate antigen is unknown. One end of the junction fails to match germline, which may point to a read error.

General observations from the study: Tumor tissue had significantly higher TCR diversity than normal lung. In normal lung, the top 100 clones were significantly more dominant than in tumor.

This sample's RNA came from whole unsorted tissue. CDR1 MNHEY and CDR2 SVGAGI come from the germline V gene. This CDR3 region has 19 residues. Sequenced material: lung tumor tissue. The sequence came from a woman aged 65 to 85 with non-small cell lung cancer. The V gene is TRBV6-5, the J gene TRBJ1-1; 8 nucleotides agree with TRBD1. In nucleotides, the CDR3 is TGTGCCAACAGTAGTGGGAGAAGAGGACAGGGTGCCCTGGGGACTGAAGCTTTCTTT. Translating it yields CANSSGRRGQGALGTEAFF.